The clone carrying this T cell receptor (beta chain) occurred a few times. What it recognizes is unknown. The sample is drawn from a study of T cells in Graves' hyperthyroidism and ophthalmopathy. Study findings and constraints: Ophthalmopathy stood apart from stable hyperthyroidism in a 13 V-J model.

This CDR3 spans 13 amino acids. Germline V CDR1 and CDR2: SEHNR, FQNEAQ (reference sequence). V shed 3 bases and J shed 5 bases, with 11 bases lying between them. Researchers took RNA transcripts and amplified the TCR beta CDR3 regions from them. HTBI primers were used for first-round RT-PCR of the TCR CDR3. TCRdb ran MiXCR on the multiplex PCR reads and lists one entry per CDR3 protein. Found here are roughly 800,000 distinct CDR3 sequences, over 35% of them singletons; the top ten hold approximately 10%. This TCR came from a man younger than 30 with Graves' hyperthyroidism. V and J are TRBV7-9 and TRBJ2-7; maybe TRBD2 (6 bases). Sequencing used blood. CDR3 sequence (DNA): TGTGCCAGCAGCTTTGGCGGGGCCCACGAGCAGTACTTC. Encoded protein: CASSFGGAHEQYF.